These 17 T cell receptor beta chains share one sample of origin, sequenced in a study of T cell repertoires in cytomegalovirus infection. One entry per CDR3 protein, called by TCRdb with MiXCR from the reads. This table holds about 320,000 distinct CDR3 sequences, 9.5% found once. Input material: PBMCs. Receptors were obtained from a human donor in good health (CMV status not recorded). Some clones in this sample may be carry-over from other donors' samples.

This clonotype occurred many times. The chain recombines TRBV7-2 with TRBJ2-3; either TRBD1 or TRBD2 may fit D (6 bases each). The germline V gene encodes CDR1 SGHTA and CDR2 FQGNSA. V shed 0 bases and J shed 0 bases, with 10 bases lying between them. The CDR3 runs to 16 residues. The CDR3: CASSLARRGSTDTQYF. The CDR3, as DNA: TGTGCCAGCAGCTTAGCGCGGAGGGGGAGCACAGATACGCAGTATTTT. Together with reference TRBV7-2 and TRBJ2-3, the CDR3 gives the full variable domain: GAGVSQSPSNKVTEKGKDVELRCDPISGHTALYWYRQSLGQGLEFLIYFQGNSAPDKSGLPSDRFSAERTGGSVSTLTIQRTQQEDSAVYLCASSLARRGSTDTQYFGPGTRLTVL.

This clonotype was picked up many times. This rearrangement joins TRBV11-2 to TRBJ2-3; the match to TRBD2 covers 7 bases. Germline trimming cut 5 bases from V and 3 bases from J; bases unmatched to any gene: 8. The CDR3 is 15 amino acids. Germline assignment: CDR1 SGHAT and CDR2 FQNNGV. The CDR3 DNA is TGTGCCAGCAGCCTGGCGGGGGTCGGGACAGATACGCAGTATTTT. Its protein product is CASSLAGVGTDTQYF.

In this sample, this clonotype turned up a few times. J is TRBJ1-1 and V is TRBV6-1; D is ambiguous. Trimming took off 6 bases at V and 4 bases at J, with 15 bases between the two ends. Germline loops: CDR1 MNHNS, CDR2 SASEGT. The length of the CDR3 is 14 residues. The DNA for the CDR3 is TGTGCCAGCAGAGGGATCCGGGGAACCACTGAAGCTTTCTTT. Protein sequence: CASRGIRGTTEAFF.

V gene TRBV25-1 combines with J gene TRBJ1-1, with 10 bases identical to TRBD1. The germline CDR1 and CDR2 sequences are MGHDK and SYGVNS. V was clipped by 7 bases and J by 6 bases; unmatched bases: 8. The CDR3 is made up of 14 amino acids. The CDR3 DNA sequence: TGTGCCAGCAAAGACAGGGGGCCGTTCGCTGAAGCTTTCTTT. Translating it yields CASKDRGPFAEAFF.

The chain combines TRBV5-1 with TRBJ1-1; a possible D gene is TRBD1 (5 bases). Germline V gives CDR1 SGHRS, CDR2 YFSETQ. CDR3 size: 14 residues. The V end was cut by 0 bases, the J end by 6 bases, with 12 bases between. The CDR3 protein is CASSLVLGPAEAFF. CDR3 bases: TGCGCCAGCAGCTTGGTCTTGGGACCCGCTGAAGCTTTCTTT.

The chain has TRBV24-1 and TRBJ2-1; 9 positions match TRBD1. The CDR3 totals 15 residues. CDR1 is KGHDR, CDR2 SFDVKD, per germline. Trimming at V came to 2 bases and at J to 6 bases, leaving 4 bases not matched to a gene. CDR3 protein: CATSDSRTGANEQFF. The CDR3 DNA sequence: TGTGCCACCAGTGATTCCCGGACAGGGGCCAATGAGCAGTTCTTC.

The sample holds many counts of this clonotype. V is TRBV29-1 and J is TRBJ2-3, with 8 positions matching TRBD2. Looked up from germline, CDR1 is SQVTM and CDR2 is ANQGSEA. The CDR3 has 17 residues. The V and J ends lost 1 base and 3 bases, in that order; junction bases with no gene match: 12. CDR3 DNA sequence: TGCAGCGTTGAAGGGTCCCTAGCGGGCCACAGTACAGATACGCAGTATTTT. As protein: CSVEGSLAGHSTDTQYF.

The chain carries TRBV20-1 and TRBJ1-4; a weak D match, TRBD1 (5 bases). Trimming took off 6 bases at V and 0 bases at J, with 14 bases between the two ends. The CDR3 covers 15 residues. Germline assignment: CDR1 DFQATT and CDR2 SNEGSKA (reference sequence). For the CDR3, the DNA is TGCAGTGCACGGCGGGGCCCTGCAACTAATGAAAAACTGTTTTTT. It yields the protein CSARRGPATNEKLFF.

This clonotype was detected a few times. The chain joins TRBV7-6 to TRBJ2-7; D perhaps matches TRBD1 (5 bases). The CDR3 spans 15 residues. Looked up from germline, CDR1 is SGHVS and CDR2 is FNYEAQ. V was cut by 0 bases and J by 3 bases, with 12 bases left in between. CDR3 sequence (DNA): TGTGCCAGCAGCTTAGCGCCAACCCAGGGCTACGAGCAGTACTTC. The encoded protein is CASSLAPTQGYEQYF.

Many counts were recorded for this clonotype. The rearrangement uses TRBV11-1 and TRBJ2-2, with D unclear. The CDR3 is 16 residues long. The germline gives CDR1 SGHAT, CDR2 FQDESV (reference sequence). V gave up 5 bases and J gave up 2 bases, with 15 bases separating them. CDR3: CASSHGAQPNTGELFF. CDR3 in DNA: TGTGCCAGCAGCCACGGTGCCCAGCCTAACACCGGGGAGCTGTTTTTT.

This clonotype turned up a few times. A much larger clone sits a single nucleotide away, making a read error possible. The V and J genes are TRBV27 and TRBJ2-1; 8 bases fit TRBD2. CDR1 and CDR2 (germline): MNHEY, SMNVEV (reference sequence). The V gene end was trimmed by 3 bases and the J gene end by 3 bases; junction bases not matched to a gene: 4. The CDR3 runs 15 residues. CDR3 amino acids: CASSFRGGLYNEQFF. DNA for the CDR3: TGTGCCAGCAGTTTTCGGGGGGGCCTCTACAATGAGCAGTTCTTC.

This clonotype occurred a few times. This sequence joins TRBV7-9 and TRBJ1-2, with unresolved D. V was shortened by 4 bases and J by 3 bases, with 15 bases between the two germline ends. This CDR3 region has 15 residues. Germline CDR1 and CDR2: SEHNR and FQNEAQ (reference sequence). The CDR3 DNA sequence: TGTGCCAGCAGCTATACGTTACAGAACCACTATGGCTACACCTTC. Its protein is CASSYTLQNHYGYTF.

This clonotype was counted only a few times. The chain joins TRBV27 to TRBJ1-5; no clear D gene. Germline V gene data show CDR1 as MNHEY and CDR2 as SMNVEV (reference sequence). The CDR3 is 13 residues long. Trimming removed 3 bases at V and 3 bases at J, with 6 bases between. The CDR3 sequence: CASSFRFNQPQHF. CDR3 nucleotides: TGTGCCAGCAGTTTTCGTTTCAATCAGCCCCAGCATTTT.

CDR3 residues: CSAGVWEPGTEAFF. CDR3 DNA sequence: TGCAGCGCTGGGGTCTGGGAACCGGGGACTGAAGCTTTCTTT. The chain couples TRBV29-1 to TRBJ1-1; D ambiguous. CDR1 SQVTM and CDR2 ANQGSEA come from the germline V gene. The CDR3 consists of 14 residues. V gave up 7 bases and J gave up 5 bases, with 20 bases separating them.

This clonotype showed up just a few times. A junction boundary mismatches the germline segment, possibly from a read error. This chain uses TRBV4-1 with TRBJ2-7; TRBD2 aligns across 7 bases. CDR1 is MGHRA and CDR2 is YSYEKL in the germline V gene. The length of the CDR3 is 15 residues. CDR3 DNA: TGTGCCAGCAGCCAGTGGGGGGAGGGGACGTACGAGCAGTACTTC. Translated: CASSQWGEGTYEQYF.

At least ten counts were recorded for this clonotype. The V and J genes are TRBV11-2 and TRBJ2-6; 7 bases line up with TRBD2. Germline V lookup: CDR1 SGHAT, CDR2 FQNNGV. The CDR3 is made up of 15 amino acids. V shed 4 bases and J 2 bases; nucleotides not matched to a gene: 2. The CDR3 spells CASSWGGAGANVLTF. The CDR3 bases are TGTGCCAGCAGCTGGGGAGGGGCTGGGGCCAACGTCCTGACTTTC.

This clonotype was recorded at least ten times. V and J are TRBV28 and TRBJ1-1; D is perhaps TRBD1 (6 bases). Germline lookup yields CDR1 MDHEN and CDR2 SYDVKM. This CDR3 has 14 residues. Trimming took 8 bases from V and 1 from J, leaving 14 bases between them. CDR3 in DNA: TGTGCCAGCCCGGGGGGCGGTGCGAACACTGAAGCTTTCTTT. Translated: CASPGGGANTEAFF. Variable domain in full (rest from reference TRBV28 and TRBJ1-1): DVKVTQSSRYLVKRTGEKVFLECVQDMDHENMFWYRQDPGLGLRLIYFSYDVKMKEKGDIPEGYSVSREKKERFSLILESASTNQTSMYLCASPGGGANTEAFFGQGTRLTVV.